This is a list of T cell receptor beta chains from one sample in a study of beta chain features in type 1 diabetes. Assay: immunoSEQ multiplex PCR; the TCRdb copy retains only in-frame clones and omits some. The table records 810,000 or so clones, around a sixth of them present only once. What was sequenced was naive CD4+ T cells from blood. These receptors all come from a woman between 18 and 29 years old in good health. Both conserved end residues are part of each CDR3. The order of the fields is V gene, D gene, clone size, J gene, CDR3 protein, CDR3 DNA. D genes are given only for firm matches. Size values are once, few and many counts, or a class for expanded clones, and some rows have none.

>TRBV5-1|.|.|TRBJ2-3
CASSLADGRILDTQYF
TGCGCCAGCAGCTTGGCCGACGGTCGGATACTGGATACGCAGTATTTT
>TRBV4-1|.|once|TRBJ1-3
CASSQEARNTIYF
TGCGCCAGCAGCCAAGAGGCACGAAACACCATATATTTT
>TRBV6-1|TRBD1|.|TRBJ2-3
CASSKDRGATQYF
TGTGCCAGCAGCAAGGACAGGGGGGCTACGCAGTATTTT
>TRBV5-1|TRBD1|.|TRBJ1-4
CASSQTGRHEKLFF
TGCGCCAGCAGCCAGACAGGGCGGCACGAAAAACTGTTTTTT
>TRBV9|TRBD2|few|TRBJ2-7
CASSVEAGGFSYEQYF
TGTGCCAGCAGCGTAGAGGCGGGAGGCTTCTCCTACGAGCAGTACTTC
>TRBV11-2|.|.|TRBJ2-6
CASSLAGFSGANVLTF
TGTGCCAGCAGCTTAGCCGGATTCTCTGGGGCCAACGTCCTGACTTTC
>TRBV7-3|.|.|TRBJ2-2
CASSPGSSVRELFF
TGTGCCAGCAGCCCCGGGTCTAGCGTTAGGGAGCTGTTTTTT
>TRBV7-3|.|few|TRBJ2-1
CASSLTGASGSYNEQFF
TGTGCCAGCAGCTTAACGGGGGCTAGCGGCTCCTACAATGAGCAGTTCTTC
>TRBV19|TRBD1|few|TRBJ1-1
CASSIGTGGNTEAFF
TGTGCCAGTAGTATTGGGACAGGGGGCAACACTGAAGCTTTCTTT
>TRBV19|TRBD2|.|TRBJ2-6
CASSIGRVYRSGANVLTF
TGTGCCAGTAGTATCGGGAGGGTATATAGGTCTGGGGCCAACGTCCTGACTTTC
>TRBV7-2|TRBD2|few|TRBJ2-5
CASSRGLAGGQETQYF
TGTGCCAGCAGCCGTGGACTAGCGGGAGGCCAAGAGACCCAGTACTTC
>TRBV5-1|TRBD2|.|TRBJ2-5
CASSPSLGGRRQETQYF
TGCGCCAGCAGCCCCTCATTAGGCGGGAGGCGACAAGAGACCCAGTACTTC
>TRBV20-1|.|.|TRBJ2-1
CSARGQLAQFF
TGCAGTGCTAGAGGGCAGCTGGCGCAGTTCTTC
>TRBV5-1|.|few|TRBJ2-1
CASSATGTHYNEQFF
TGCGCCAGCAGCGCGACCGGGACTCACTACAATGAGCAGTTCTTC
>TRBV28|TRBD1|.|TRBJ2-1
CASSLSGQGRGNEQFF
TGTGCCAGCAGTCTCTCCGGACAGGGCCGCGGCAATGAGCAGTTCTTC
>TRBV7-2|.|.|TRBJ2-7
CASSQPLRSEQYF
TGTGCCAGCAGCCAACCTCTGAGGTCCGAGCAGTACTTC
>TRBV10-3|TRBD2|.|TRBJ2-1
CAISPSGRVYNEQFF
TGTGCCATCAGTCCTAGCGGGAGGGTCTACAATGAGCAGTTCTTC
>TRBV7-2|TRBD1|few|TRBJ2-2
CASSSIQGHTGELFF
TGTGCCAGCAGCTCCATACAGGGGCACACCGGGGAGCTGTTTTTT
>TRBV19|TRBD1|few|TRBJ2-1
CASNLGTGAYNEQFF
TGTGCCAGTAATCTAGGGACAGGGGCCTACAATGAGCAGTTCTTC
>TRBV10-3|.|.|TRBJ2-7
CAISVGTSYEQYF
TGTGCCATCAGTGTCGGGACCTCCTACGAGCAGTACTTC
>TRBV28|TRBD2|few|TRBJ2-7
CASSLMFIAGVPEQYF
TGTGCCAGCAGTTTAATGTTCATAGCGGGAGTCCCCGAGCAGTACTTC
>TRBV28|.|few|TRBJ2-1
CASSLTPGVGEQFF
TGTGCCAGCAGTTTAACCCCGGGAGTCGGAGAGCAGTTCTTC
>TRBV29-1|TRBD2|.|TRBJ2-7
CSVLAGGYEQYF
TGCAGCGTATTAGCGGGTGGATACGAGCAGTACTTC
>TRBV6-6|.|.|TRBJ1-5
CATRSENSNQPQHF
TGTGCCACCCGATCGGAAAATAGCAATCAGCCCCAGCATTTT
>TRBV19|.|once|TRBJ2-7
CASSIGADSYEQYF
TGTGCCAGTAGTATAGGAGCAGACTCCTACGAGCAGTACTTC
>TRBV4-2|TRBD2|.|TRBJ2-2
CASSQLTSLTGELFF
TGTGCCAGCAGCCAATTGACTAGCCTCACCGGGGAGCTGTTTTTT
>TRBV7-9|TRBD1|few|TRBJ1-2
CASSYPQTTGSYGYTF
TGTGCCAGCAGCTACCCGCAAACGACAGGGTCCTATGGCTACACCTTC
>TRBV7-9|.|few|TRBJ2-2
CASSLLENTGELFF
TGTGCCAGCAGCTTACTGGAAAACACCGGGGAGCTGTTTTTT